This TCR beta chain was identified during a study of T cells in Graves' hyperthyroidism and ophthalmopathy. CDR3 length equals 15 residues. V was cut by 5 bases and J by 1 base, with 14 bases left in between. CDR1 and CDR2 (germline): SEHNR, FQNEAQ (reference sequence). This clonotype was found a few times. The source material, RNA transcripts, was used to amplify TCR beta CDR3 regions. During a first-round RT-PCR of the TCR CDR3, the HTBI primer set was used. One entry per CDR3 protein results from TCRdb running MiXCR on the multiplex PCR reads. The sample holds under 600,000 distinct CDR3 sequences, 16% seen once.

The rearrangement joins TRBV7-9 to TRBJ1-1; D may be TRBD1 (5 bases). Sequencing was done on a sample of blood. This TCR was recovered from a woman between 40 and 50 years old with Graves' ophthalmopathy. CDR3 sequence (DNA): TGTGCCAGCAGCCCGGATTGGGGGAAGAACACTGAAGCTTTCTTT. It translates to CASSPDWGKNTEAFF.